A selection of T cell receptor beta chains follows, all from one sample in a study of cytomegalovirus exposure and HLA in healthy donors. Profiling relied on immunoSEQ multiplex PCR, and the TCRdb table lists in-frame clones only, not all of them. The table has 110,000 to 150,000 clones, approximately 89% seen once. Sequencing input: PBMCs. The receptor source for this set is a young woman in good health and CMV-seropositive. Each CDR3 is given with its conserved first and last residue. Each record gives: J gene, V gene, clone size, D gene, CDR3 protein, CDR3 DNA. A D gene is named only where the DNA matches it firmly. Clone size is shown for a subset of rows, as once, few, many or a class of expanded clone.

TRBJ1-2,TRBV6-1,.,.,CASRIAGASGGYTF,TGTGCCAGCAGGATCGCAGGGGCATCCGGTGGCTACACCTTC
TRBJ2-1,TRBV10-3,.,.,CATRGGGPSNEQFF,TGTGCCACGAGGGGCGGGGGCCCCTCTAATGAGCAGTTCTTC
TRBJ2-7,TRBV6-6,.,.,CASSYSSYEQYF,TGTGCCAGCAGTTACTCGAGTTACGAGCAGTACTTC
TRBJ1-2,TRBV19,.,TRBD1,CASSMERQGNSGYTF,TGTGCCAGTAGTATGGAGAGACAGGGAAACTCTGGCTACACCTTC
TRBJ1-3,TRBV5-1,.,.,CASSLQQVTPGNTIYF,TGCGCCAGCAGCTTACAACAGGTTACCCCTGGAAACACCATATATTTT
TRBJ2-7,TRBV4-2,.,.,CASSQDTPWGGAGTTYEQYF,TGTGCCAGCAGCCAAGATACACCGTGGGGCGGGGCAGGAACGACCTACGAGCAGTACTTC
TRBJ1-4,TRBV6-5,once,TRBD1,CASSYSTVTGKLFF,TGTGCCAGCAGTTACTCGACCGTGACAGGGAAACTGTTTTTT
TRBJ2-2,TRBV5-4,.,.,CASSRDRTHTGELFF,TGTGCCAGCAGCCGAGACAGGACGCACACCGGGGAGCTGTTTTTT
TRBJ2-7,TRBV10-3,.,.,CAIRADTYISYEQYF,TGTGCCATCAGGGCGGACACCTACATCTCCTACGAGCAGTACTTC
TRBJ1-1,TRBV30,.,.,CATRGGMNTEAFF,TGTGCCACGAGGGGGGGGATGAACACTGAAGCTTTCTTT
TRBJ1-1,TRBV7-8,.,.,CASSPTLGEGAAFF,TGTGCCAGCAGCCCGACCTTGGGAGAGGGAGCAGCTTTCTTT
TRBJ1-2,TRBV30,.,.,CAWTRRGGYYGYTF,TGTGCCTGGACTAGGAGGGGAGGGTACTATGGCTACACCTTC
TRBJ2-1,TRBV5-1,.,.,CASSPGGPSYNEQFF,TGCGCCAGCAGCCCCGGGGGACCCTCCTACAATGAGCAGTTCTTC
TRBJ1-2,TRBV27,.,.,CASSLAAMGGYTF,TGTGCCAGCAGTTTGGCGGCGATGGGTGGCTACACCTTC
TRBJ1-1,TRBV9,.,TRBD1,CASSPGTAMNTEAFF,TGTGCCAGCAGCCCTGGGACAGCGATGAACACTGAAGCTTTCTTT
TRBJ1-2,TRBV2,.,.,CASSRDYGYTF,TGTGCCAGCAGTCGGGACTATGGCTACACCTTC
TRBJ2-3,TRBV19,.,.,CASTSSWGGRTQYF,TGTGCCAGTACCTCTAGTTGGGGGGGCAGAACGCAGTATTTT
TRBJ1-1,TRBV7-2,.,TRBD1,CASSLGQGVRAFF,TGTGCCAGCAGCCTCGGACAGGGGGTAAGAGCTTTCTTT
TRBJ1-3,TRBV30,.,.,CASGRTGRAGNTIYF,TGTGCCAGTGGGAGAACCGGGAGAGCGGGAAACACCATATATTTT
TRBJ1-2,TRBV5-6,.,.,CASSLVGGNYGYTF,TGTGCCAGCAGCTTGGTAGGCGGGAACTATGGCTACACCTTC
TRBJ2-3,TRBV5-6,.,TRBD2,CASSLVGGGTDTQYF,TGTGCCAGCAGCTTGGTTGGGGGGGGCACAGATACGCAGTATTTT
TRBJ2-3,TRBV11-3,once,.,CASSKSSDTDTQYF,TGTGCCAGCAGCAAAAGTAGTGATACAGATACGCAGTATTTT
TRBJ1-1,TRBV7-8,few,.,CASSLGRNTEAFF,TGTGCCAGCAGCTTAGGGAGGAACACTGAAGCTTTCTTT
TRBJ1-3,TRBV30,.,.,CAWTNGPIISGNTIYF,TGTGCCTGGACCAATGGGCCAATAATCTCTGGAAACACCATATATTTT
TRBJ1-1,TRBV5-1,.,.,CASRKGKNTEAFF,TGCGCCAGCAGGAAGGGGAAGAACACTGAAGCTTTCTTT
TRBJ2-5,TRBV10-1,.,TRBD2,CAIPLLAGGHETQYF,TGCGCCATCCCCCTACTAGCGGGGGGGCATGAGACCCAGTACTTC
TRBJ2-1,TRBV6-6,.,.,CASRGTNQFF,TGTGCCAGCAGAGGGACAAATCAGTTCTTC
TRBJ2-5,TRBV13,.,.,CASSQTQGTKETQYF,TGTGCCAGCAGCCAGACGCAGGGTACGAAAGAGACCCAGTACTTC
TRBJ2-1,TRBV5-1,once,TRBD1,CASSLAGDRGSNEQFF,TGCGCCAGCAGCTTGGCAGGGGACAGGGGGAGCAATGAGCAGTTCTTC
TRBJ1-1,TRBV13,.,TRBD1,CASSLGGTGGLNTEAFF,TGTGCCAGCAGCTTAGGGGGGACAGGGGGATTGAACACTGAAGCTTTCTTT
TRBJ1-2,TRBV4-1,.,.,CASSQTGLTTNYGYTF,TGCGCCAGCAGCCAAACCGGGCTGACTACTAACTATGGCTACACCTTC
TRBJ1-1,TRBV19,.,.,CASTPGHLNTEAFF,TGTGCCAGTACCCCCGGACACCTGAACACTGAAGCTTTCTTT
TRBJ1-1,TRBV5-6,.,.,CASSLVRREAFF,TGTGCCAGCAGCTTGGTGAGGCGAGAGGCTTTCTTT
TRBJ1-3,TRBV28,.,.,CASSYDTIYF,TGTGCCAGCAGCTACGACACCATATATTTT
TRBJ2-5,TRBV7-8,.,.,CASFEGGETQYF,TGTGCCAGCTTTGAGGGAGGAGAGACCCAGTACTTC
TRBJ1-2,TRBV4-1,.,TRBD1,CASSQDAPGQGGGYTF,TGCGCCAGCAGCCAAGACGCTCCGGGACAGGGAGGAGGCTACACCTTC
TRBJ1-1,TRBV6-5,.,.,CASSYGGGTEAFF,TGTGCCAGCAGTTATGGGGGGGGCACTGAAGCTTTCTTT
TRBJ1-5,TRBV19,.,.,CASSIRGRGDSNQPQHF,TGTGCCAGTAGTATAAGGGGTCGTGGGGATAGCAATCAGCCCCAGCATTTT
TRBJ2-1,TRBV5-1,.,TRBD1,CASSFLSRDRSHEQFF,TGCGCCAGCAGCTTCCTATCCCGGGACAGGTCCCATGAGCAGTTCTTC
TRBJ1-3,TRBV6-5,.,.,CASSHFGQGNTIYF,TGTGCCAGCAGTCACTTTGGACAGGGAAACACCATATATTTT
TRBJ1-1,TRBV28,.,TRBD1,CASSSGTGPWGTEAFF,TGTGCCAGCAGCTCCGGGACAGGTCCCTGGGGCACTGAAGCTTTCTTT
TRBJ2-1,TRBV11-2,.,TRBD2,CASSLSRAGGKEQFF,TGTGCCAGCAGCTTAAGCCGAGCGGGGGGTAAGGAGCAGTTCTTC
TRBJ1-1,TRBV5-1,.,.,CASSLGGFMGGEAFF,TGCGCCAGCAGCTTGGGAGGATTTATGGGAGGTGAAGCTTTCTTT
TRBJ1-2,TRBV18,.,.,CASSPRGLGNYGYTF,TGTGCCAGCTCACCACGGGGGCTGGGTAACTATGGCTACACCTTC
TRBJ1-1,TRBV6-5,.,.,CASSSHRTPDTEAFF,TGTGCCAGCAGTAGCCACAGGACCCCAGACACTGAAGCTTTCTTT
TRBJ2-5,TRBV28,.,TRBD1,CASRPGTGVWETQYF,TGTGCCAGCAGGCCCGGGACAGGTGTATGGGAGACCCAGTACTTC
TRBJ1-1,TRBV29-1,.,.,CSVNPQHANTEAFF,TGCAGCGTCAACCCCCAACACGCGAACACTGAAGCTTTCTTT
TRBJ1-5,TRBV13,.,TRBD1,CASSLGGGSKQPQHF,TGTGCCAGCAGCTTAGGAGGGGGCTCAAAGCAGCCCCAGCATTTT
TRBJ1-1,TRBV25-1,.,.,CASSESQAEAFF,TGTGCCAGCAGTGAATCCCAGGCTGAAGCTTTCTTT
TRBJ2-6,TRBV28,.,.,CASSVQGIGANVLTF,TGTGCCAGCAGTGTACAGGGAATTGGGGCCAACGTCCTGACTTTC
TRBJ2-5,TRBV19,.,.,CASSGETQYF,TGTGCCAGTTCTGGCGAGACCCAGTACTTC
TRBJ1-2,TRBV2,.,.,CASSAGRRNYGYTF,TGTGCCAGCAGCGCGGGACGGAGAAACTATGGCTACACCTTC
TRBJ1-1,TRBV30,.,TRBD1,CAWGTGGVRKTEAFF,TGTGCCTGGGGGACAGGGGGCGTCAGGAAAACTGAAGCTTTCTTT
TRBJ1-5,TRBV21-1,once,.,CASSKLGRKGPNSNQPQHF,TGTGCCAGCAGCAAATTAGGCAGGAAAGGCCCCAATAGCAATCAGCCCCAGCATTTT
TRBJ2-5,TRBV30,.,TRBD2,CAWSGGGETQYF,TGTGCCTGGAGCGGGGGGGGAGAGACCCAGTACTTC